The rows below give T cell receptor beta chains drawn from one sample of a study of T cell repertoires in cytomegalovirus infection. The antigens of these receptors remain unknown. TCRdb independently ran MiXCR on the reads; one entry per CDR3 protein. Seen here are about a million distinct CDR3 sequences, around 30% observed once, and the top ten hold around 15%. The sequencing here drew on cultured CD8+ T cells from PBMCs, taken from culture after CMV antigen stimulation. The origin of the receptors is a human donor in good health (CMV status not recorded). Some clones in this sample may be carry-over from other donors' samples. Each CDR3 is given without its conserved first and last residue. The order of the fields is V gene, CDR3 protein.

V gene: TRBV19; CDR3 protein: ASGGGQSSGANVLT
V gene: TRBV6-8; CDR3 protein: ASSLAGGPFNEQF
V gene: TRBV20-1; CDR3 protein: SAPGLNYGYT
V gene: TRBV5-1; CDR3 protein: ASSLESSYGYT
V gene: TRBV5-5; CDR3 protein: ASSTGGMIDTQY
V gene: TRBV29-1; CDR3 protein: SARTDSYNEQF
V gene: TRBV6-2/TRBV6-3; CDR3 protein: ASSYSIWGHRQPQH
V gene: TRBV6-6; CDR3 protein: ASSYPGAGEQY
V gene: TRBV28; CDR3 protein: ASRRAWASYNSPLH
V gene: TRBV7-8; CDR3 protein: ASIQTPGGMNTEAF
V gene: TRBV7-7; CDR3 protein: ASSPRTGEETQY
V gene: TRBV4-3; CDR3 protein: ASSQSQGYEAF
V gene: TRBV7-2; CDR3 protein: ASSFRGAHNEQF
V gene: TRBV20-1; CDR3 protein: SGQTSAESTDTQY
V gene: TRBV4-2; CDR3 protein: ASSQDMRNQPQH
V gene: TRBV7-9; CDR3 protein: ASIPGLVNYGYT
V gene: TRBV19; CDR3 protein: ASSIHVNTEAF
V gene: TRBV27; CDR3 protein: ASSLYGQGVMNTEAF
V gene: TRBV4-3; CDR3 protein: ASSQDPGPYYNSPLH
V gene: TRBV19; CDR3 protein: ASTSNTGAFYGYT
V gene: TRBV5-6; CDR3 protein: ASSLGVGTQY
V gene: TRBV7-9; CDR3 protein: ASSPANSATNEKLF
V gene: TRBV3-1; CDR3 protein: ASSQESWSGGNEQY
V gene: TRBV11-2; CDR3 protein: ASSFLFPGTGEVPEAF
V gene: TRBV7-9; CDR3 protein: ASSSLGLAGRLDTQY
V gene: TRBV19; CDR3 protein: ATATGLDSPLH
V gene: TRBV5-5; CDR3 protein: ASSLRPGLAGDILSSYEQY
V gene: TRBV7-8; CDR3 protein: ASSGGVLNTEAF
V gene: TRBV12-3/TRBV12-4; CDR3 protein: ASSSTPGLAGGRTDTQY
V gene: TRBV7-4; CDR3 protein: ASSLPPLGTQY
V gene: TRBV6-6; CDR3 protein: ASSNPAEELF
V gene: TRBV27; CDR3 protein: ASRGDRSYEQY
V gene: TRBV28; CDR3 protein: ASRETGNYNSPLH
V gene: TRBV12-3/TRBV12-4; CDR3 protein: ASSPGTGGFNQPQH
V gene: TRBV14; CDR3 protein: ASSQFRAWEQY
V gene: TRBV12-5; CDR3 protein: ASALDSFWNQPQH
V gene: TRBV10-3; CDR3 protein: AISERTLAGGYEQY
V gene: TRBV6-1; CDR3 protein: ASSVHSQETQY
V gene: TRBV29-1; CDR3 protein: SVDREEKETQY
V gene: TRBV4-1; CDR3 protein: ASSQAGGVTDTQY
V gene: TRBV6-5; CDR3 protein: ASSYVQGALTYNEQF
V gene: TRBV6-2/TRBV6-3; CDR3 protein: ASSYSEDTNTEAF
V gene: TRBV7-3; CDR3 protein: ASSLWDRTGELF
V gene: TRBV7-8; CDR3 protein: ASSLSATEAF
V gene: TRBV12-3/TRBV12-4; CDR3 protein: ASSFYWTGKILNEKLF
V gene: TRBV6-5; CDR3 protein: ASRPGQANEQF
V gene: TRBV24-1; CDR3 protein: ATSDLGGRGLNEQF
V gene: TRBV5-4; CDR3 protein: ASSSTGTPNYGYT
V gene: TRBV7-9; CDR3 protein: ASSSTGVGETQY
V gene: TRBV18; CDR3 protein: ASSPPGQVMNTEAF
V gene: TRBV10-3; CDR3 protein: AIRSRGPAVGNEKLF
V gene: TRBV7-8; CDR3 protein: ASWGQSLRDTIY
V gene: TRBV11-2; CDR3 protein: ASSPGGTTDTQY
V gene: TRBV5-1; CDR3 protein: ASSPRTSGGNEQF